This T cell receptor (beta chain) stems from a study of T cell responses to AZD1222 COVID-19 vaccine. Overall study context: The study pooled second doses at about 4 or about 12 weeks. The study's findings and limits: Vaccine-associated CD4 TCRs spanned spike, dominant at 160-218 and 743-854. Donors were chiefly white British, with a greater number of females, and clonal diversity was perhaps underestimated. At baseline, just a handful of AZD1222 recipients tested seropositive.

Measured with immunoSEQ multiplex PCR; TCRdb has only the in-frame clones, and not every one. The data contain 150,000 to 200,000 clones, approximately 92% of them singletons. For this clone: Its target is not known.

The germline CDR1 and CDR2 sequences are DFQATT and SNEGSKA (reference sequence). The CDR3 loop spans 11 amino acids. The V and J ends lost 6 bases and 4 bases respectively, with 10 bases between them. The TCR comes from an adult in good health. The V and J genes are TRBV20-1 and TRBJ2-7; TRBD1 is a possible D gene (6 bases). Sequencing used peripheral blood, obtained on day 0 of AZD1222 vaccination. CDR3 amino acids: CSAAGVYEQYF. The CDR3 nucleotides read TGCAGTGCGGCAGGGGTGTACGAGCAGTACTTC.